This T cell receptor beta chain appears in the sequencing data of a study of beta chain features in type 1 diabetes. Germline CDR1 is SEHNR and CDR2 is FQNEAQ (reference sequence). CDR3 size: 14 residues. Trimming shortened V by 5 bases and J by 4 bases, and 14 bases separated the two germline ends. The whole isolated RNA underwent reverse transcription, so sequencing captured expressed TCRB transcripts. Method: immunoSEQ multiplex PCR; TCRdb's copy keeps in-frame clones and lacks some. The sample gives 850,000 to 900,000 clones, about 17% of which show up once; about 0.025% is in the top ten. This sequence was found in a woman aged 18-35 years in good health. V is TRBV7-9 and J is TRBJ2-5, with unresolved D. Sequencing was carried out using naive CD4+ T cells from blood. For the CDR3, the DNA is TGTGCCAGCAGCCCGACTCATAAGGGAGAGACCCAGTACTTC. As protein: CASSPTHKGETQYF. The full variable domain, completed using reference TRBV7-9 and TRBJ2-5, is DTGVSQNPRHKITKRGQNVTFRCDPISEHNRLYWYRQTLGQGPEFLTYFQNEAQLEKSRLLSDRFSAERPKGSFSTLEIQRTEQGDSAMYLCASSPTHKGETQYFGPGTRLLVL.